This T cell receptor (beta chain) stems from a study of blood T cells in healthy people across ages. Combining a sample-barcoded 5' primer with a J-beta primer mix, a second PCR ran for roughly 6 to 12 cycles. TCRdb re-derived calls from the 5' RACE reads in MiXCR, one entry per CDR3 protein. The sample lists hundreds of thousands of distinct CDR3 sequences, 35% to 40% seen once, with 10% to 15% in the top ten. General study findings and limits: Underestimates were what the diversity estimates from one million T cells were considered to be.

Germline trimming cut 2 bases from V and 1 base from J; bases unmatched to any gene: 4. Germline V gene lookup returns CDR1 SGHAT and CDR2 FQDESV (reference sequence). The CDR3 spans 15 residues. Details on this clonotype: What it binds is unknown.

The chain links TRBV11-1 to TRBJ1-1; the match to TRBD1 covers 7 bases. Specimen: blood. The receptor comes from a man younger than 35 in good health. CDR3 region: CASSLLGTANTEAFF. In nucleotides, the CDR3 is TGTGCCAGCAGCTTACTAGGGACAGCGAACACTGAAGCTTTCTTT. The full variable domain, with the rest looked up from reference TRBV11-1 and TRBJ1-1, is EAEVAQSPRYKITEKSQAVAFWCDPISGHATLYWYRQILGQGPELLVQFQDESVVDDSQLPKDRFSAERLKGVDSTLKIQPAELGDSAMYLCASSLLGTANTEAFFGQGTRLTVV.